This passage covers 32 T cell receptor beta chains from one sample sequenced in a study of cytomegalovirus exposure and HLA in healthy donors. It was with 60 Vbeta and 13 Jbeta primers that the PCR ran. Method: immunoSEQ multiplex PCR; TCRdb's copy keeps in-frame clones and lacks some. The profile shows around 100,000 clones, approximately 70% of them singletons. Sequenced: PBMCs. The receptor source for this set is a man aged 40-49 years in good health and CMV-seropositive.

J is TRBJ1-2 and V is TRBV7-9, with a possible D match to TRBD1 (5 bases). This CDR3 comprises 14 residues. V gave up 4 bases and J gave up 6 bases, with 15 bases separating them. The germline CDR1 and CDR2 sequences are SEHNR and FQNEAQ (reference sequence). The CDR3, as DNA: TGTGCCAGCAGCTCTGGACATTGGCAGAATGGCTACACCTTC. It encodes CASSSGHWQNGYTF.

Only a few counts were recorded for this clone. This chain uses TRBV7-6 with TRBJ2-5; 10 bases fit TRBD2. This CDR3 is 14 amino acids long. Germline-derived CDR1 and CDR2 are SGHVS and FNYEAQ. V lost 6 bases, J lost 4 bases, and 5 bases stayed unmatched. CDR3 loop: CASSPRLAGETQYF. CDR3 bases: TGTGCCAGCAGTCCTCGACTAGCGGGAGAGACCCAGTACTTC.

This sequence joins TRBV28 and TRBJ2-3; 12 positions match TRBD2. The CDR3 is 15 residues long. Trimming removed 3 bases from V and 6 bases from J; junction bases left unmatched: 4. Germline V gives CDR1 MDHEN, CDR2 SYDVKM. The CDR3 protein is CASSFTSGRSDTQYF. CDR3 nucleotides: TGTGCCAGCAGTTTTACTAGCGGGAGGTCTGATACGCAGTATTTT.

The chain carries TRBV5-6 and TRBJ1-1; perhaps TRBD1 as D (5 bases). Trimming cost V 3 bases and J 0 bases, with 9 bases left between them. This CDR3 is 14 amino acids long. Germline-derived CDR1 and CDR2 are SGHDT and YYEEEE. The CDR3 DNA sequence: TGTGCCAGCAGCTGGAGACAGTTGAACACTGAAGCTTTCTTT. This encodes CASSWRQLNTEAFF.

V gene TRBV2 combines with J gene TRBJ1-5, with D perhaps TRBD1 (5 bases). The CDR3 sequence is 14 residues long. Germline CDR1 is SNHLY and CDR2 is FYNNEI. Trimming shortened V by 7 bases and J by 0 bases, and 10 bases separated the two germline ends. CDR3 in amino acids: CASTQGLSNQPQHF. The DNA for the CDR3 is TGTGCCAGCACCCAGGGACTTAGCAATCAGCCCCAGCATTTT.

CDR3: CASSLGQGKETQYF. The CDR3 DNA follows: TGCGCCAGCAGCCTAGGACAGGGCAAAGAGACCCAGTACTTC. The chain links TRBV4-1 to TRBJ2-5, with 8 bases fitting TRBD1. Trimming at V came to 4 bases and at J to 3 bases, leaving 4 bases not matched to a gene. The CDR3 loop spans 14 amino acids. Germline V gene sequence: CDR1 MGHRA, CDR2 YSYEKL.

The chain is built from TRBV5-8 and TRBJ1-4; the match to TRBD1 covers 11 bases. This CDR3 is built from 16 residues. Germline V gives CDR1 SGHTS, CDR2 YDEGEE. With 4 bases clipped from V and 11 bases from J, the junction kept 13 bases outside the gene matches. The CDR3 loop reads CASSPGIRDRGEKLFF. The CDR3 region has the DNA TGTGCCAGCAGCCCGGGGATCCGGGACAGGGGGGAGAAACTGTTTTTT.

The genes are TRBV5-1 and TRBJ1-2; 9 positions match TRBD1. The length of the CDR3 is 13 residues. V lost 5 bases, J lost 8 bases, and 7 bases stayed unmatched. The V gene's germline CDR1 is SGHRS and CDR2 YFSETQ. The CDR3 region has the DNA TGCGCCAGCAGTCAATGGACAGGGGAAGGCTACACCTTC. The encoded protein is CASSQWTGEGYTF.

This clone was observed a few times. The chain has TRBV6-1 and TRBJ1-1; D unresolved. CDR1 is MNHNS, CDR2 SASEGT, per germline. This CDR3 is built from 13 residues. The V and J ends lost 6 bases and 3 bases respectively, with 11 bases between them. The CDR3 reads CASRPTGYTEAFF. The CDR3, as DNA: TGTGCCAGCAGGCCGACGGGGTACACTGAAGCTTTCTTT.

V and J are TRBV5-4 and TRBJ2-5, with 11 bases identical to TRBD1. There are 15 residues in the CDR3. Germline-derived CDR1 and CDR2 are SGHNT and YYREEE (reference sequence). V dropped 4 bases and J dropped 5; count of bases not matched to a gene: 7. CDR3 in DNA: TGTGCCAGCAGCCACGGACAGGGGGCATGGGAGACCCAGTACTTC. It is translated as CASSHGQGAWETQYF.

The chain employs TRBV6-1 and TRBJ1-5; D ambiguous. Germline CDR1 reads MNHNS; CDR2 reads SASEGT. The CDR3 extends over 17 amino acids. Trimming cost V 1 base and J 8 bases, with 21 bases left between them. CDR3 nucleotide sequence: TGTGCCAGCAGTGAAGATCTAGGAGACACGGGGTATGAGCCCCAGCATTTT. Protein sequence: CASSEDLGDTGYEPQHF.

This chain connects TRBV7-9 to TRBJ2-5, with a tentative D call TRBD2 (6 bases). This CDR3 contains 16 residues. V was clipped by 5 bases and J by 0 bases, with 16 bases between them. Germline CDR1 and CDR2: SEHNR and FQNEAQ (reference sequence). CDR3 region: CASSLWGLQYQETQYF. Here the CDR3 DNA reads TGTGCCAGCAGCCTATGGGGACTGCAGTACCAAGAGACCCAGTACTTC.

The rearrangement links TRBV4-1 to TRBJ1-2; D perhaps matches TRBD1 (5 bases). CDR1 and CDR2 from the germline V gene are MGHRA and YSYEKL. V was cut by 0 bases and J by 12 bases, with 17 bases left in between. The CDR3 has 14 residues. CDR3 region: CASSQDHTQGTHTF. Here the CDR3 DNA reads TGCGCCAGCAGCCAAGATCATACCCAGGGTACTCACACCTTC.

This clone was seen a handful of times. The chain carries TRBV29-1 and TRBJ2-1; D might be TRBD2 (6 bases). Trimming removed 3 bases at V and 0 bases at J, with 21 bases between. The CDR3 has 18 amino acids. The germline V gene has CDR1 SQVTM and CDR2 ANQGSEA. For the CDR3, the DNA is TGCAGCGTTGATGGGGTGGATGGCGGGAAGGCCTCCTACAATGAGCAGTTCTTC. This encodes CSVDGVDGGKASYNEQFF.

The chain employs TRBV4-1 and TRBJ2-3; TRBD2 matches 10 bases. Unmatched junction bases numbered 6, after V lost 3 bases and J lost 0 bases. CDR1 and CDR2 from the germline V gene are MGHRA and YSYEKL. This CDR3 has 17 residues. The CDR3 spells CASSHPRTSGSTDTQYF. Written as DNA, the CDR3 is TGCGCCAGCAGCCATCCCAGGACTAGCGGCAGCACAGATACGCAGTATTTT.

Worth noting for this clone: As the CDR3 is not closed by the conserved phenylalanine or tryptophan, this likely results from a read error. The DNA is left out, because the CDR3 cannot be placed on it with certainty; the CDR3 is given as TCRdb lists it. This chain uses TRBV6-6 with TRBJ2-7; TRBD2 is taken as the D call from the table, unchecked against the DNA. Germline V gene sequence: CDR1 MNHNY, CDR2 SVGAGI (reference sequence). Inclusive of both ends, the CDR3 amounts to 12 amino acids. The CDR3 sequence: CASSFGLAGGGD.

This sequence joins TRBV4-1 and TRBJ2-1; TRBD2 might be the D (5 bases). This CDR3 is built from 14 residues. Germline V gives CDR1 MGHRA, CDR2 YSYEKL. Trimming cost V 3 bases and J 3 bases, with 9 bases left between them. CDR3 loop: CASSHEGVYNEQFF. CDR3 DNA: TGCGCCAGCAGCCACGAGGGAGTCTACAATGAGCAGTTCTTC.

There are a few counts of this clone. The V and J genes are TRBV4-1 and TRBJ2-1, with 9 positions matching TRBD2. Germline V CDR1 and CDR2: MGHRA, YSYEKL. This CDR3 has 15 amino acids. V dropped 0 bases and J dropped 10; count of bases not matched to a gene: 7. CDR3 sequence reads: CASSQDIEAGGEQFF. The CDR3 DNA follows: TGCGCCAGCAGCCAAGATATTGAAGCGGGAGGCGAGCAGTTCTTC.

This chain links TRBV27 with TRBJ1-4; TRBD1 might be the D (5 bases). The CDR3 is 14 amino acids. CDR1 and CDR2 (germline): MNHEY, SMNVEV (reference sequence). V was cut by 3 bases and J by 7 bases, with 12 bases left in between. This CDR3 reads CASSLVAGGEKLFF. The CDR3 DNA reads TGTGCCAGCAGTTTGGTGGCGGGGGGTGAAAAACTGTTTTTT.

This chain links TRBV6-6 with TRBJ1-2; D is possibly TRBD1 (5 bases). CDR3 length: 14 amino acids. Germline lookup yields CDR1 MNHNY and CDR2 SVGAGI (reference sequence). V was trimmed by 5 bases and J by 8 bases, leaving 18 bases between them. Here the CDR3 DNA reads TGTGCCAGCAGTGGGGATCCCGCAAGGACAGGCTACACCTTC. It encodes CASSGDPARTGYTF.

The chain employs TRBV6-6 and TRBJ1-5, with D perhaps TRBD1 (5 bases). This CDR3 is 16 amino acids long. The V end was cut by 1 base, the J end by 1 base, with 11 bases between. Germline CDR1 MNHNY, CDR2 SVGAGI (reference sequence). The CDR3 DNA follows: TGTGCCAGCAGTTACTTCCAGGGTGAGAGCAATCAGCCCCAGCATTTT. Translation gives CASSYFQGESNQPQHF.

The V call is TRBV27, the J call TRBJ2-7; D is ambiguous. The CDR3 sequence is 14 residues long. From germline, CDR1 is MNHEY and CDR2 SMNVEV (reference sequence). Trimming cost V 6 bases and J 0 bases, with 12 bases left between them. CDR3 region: CASSWFSSSYEQYF. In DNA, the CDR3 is TGTGCCAGCAGCTGGTTTAGTAGCTCCTACGAGCAGTACTTC.

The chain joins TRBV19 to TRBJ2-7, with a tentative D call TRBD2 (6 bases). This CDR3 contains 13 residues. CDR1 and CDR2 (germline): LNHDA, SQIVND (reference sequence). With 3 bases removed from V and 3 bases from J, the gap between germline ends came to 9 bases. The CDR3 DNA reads TGTGCCAGTAGTATCGGGGGTCACTACGAGCAGTACTTC. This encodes CASSIGGHYEQYF.

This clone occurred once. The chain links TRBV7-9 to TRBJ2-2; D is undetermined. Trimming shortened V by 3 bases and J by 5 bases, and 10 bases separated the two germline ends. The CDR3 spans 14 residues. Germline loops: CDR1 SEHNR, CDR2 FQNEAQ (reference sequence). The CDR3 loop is CASSLTVPTGELFF. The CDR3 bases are TGTGCCAGCAGCTTGACTGTTCCAACCGGGGAGCTGTTTTTT. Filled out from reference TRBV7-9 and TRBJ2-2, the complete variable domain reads DTGVSQNPRHKITKRGQNVTFRCDPISEHNRLYWYRQTLGQGPEFLTYFQNEAQLEKSRLLSDRFSAERPKGSFSTLEIQRTEQGDSAMYLCASSLTVPTGELFFGEGSRLTVL.

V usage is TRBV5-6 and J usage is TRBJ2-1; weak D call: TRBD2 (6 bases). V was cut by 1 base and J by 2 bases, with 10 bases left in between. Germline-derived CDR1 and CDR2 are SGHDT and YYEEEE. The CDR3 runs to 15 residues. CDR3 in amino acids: CASSLLSGPYNEQFF. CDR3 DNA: TGTGCCAGCAGCTTGCTTAGCGGTCCCTACAATGAGCAGTTCTTC.

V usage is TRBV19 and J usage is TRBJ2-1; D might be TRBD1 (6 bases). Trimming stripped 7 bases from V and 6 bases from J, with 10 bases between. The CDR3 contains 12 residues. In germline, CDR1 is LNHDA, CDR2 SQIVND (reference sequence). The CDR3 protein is CASMSRGNEQFF. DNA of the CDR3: TGTGCCAGTATGAGCAGGGGCAATGAGCAGTTCTTC.

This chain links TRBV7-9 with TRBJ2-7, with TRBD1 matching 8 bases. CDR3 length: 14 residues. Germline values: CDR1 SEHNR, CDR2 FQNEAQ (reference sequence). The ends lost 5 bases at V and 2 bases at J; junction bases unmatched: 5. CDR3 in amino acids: CASSPKGQAYEQYF. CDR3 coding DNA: TGTGCCAGCAGCCCTAAGGGACAGGCCTACGAGCAGTACTTC.

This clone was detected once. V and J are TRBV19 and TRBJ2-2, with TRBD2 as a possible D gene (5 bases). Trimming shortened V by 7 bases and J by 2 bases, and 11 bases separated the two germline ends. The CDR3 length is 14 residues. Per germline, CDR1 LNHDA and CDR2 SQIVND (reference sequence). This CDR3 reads CASTASFNTGELFF. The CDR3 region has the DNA TGTGCCAGTACGGCTAGCTTTAACACCGGGGAGCTGTTTTTT.

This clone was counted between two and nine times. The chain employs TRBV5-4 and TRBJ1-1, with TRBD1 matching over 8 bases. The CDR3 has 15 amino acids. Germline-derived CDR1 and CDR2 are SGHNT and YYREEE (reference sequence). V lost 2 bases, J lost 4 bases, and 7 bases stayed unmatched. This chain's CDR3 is CASSLRSGGGTEAFF. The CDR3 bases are TGTGCCAGCAGCTTACGATCAGGGGGCGGCACTGAAGCTTTCTTT.

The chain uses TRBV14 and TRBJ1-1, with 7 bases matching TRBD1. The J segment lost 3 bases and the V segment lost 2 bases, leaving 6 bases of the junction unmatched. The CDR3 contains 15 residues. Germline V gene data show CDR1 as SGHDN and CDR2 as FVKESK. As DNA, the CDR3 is TGTGCCAGCAGCCAAAAAGACAGGGTGGACACTGAAGCTTTCTTT. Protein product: CASSQKDRVDTEAFF.

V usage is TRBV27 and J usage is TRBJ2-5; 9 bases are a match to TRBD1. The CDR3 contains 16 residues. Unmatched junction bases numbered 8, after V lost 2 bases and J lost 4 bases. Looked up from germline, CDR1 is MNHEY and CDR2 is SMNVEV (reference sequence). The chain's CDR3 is CASSLTPGTGLETQYF. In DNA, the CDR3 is TGTGCCAGCAGTTTAACCCCCGGGACAGGGTTAGAGACCCAGTACTTC.

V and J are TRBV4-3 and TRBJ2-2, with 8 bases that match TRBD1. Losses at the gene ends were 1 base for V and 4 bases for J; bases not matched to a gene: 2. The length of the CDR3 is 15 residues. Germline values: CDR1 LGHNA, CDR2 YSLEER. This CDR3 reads CASSQADRVTGELFF. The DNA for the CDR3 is TGCGCCAGCAGCCAAGCGGACAGGGTCACCGGGGAGCTGTTTTTT.